A single TCR beta chain is shown here with its context. Antigen: not known. Germline V gene data show CDR1 as PRHDT and CDR2 as FYEKMQ (reference sequence). Trimming shortened V by 2 bases and J by 4 bases, and 11 bases separated the two germline ends. CDR3 length: 14 residues. Alongside a J-beta primer mix, a sample-barcoded 5' primer served in a second PCR lasting roughly 6 to 11 cycles. TCRdb ran MiXCR on the 5' RACE reads and lists one entry per CDR3 protein. The sample has some 1.5 million distinct CDR3 sequences; approximately 43% are singletons. Caucasian, healthy and from Russia, the donors were aged between roughly 6 and 95. They isolated at least 6 million PBMCs from each sample. The data belong to a study of blood T cells in healthy people across ages. Across the whole study: Per every two T cells, about one barcoded beta molecule was captured by template switching.

Findings and limits, study-wide: More naive CD4+ cells and higher diversity marked long-lived donors relative to aged donors.

This TCR derives from a woman younger than 30 in good health. Sequenced material: blood. The chain joins TRBV13 to TRBJ1-2; the D gene is possibly TRBD1 (6 bases). CDR3 sequence: CASSLKSRGYGYTF. CDR3 DNA: TGTGCCAGCAGCTTAAAATCCAGGGGCTATGGCTACACCTTC.